This T cell receptor beta chain was sequenced in a study of blood T cell repertoires in COVID-19. At the level of the study: Collection of acute and convalescent COVID-19 samples took place in the United States, Italy and Spain.

Authors' methods: Nucleated cell counts were estimated from reference gene primer amplification. Assay: immunoSEQ multiplex PCR; the TCRdb copy retains only in-frame clones and omits some. The V and J calls and clone size were taken over from that table, and D and trimming were inferred from the DNA. The sample has 100,000 to 120,000 clones; around 90% are singletons. J lost 5 bases, V lost 4 bases, and 6 bases had no gene match. The germline CDR1 and CDR2 sequences are LGHDT and YNNKEL (reference sequence). The CDR3 has 14 amino acids. The J gene is TRBJ2-3, the V gene TRBV3-1 (or the pseudogene TRBV3-2); TRBD2 matches at 7 bases. The sample taken for sequencing was peripheral blood. The clonotype was recovered from a woman between 50 and 59 years old with acute or convalescent COVID-19. The CDR3, as DNA: TGTGCCAGCAGCCCGGCGGGAGCTGGAGATACGCAGTATTTT. It translates to CASSPAGAGDTQYF.